This record covers a single T cell receptor (beta chain). Its antigen is not known. This CDR3 has 14 residues. Germline lookup yields CDR1 SNHLY and CDR2 FYNNEI. The V end lost 3 bases, the J end lost 1 base, and 7 bases lay between the germline ends. Here immunoSEQ multiplex PCR was the method, and the copy in TCRdb shows in-frame clones only, minus some. Of 95,000 to 110,000 clones in the sample, over 85% were seen once. This record comes from a study of graft-versus-host responses after intestinal transplantation. In the study overall: Recipients had multivisceral, liver-intestinal, or isolated intestinal transplants. Every recipient had anti-thymocyte globulin induction and about three years of tacrolimus plus steroids.

Findings and caveats of the study: Individuals who had graft-donor T cell macrochimerism had allografts that showed high graft-versus-host to host-versus-graft clonal ratios.

The V gene is TRBV2, the J gene TRBJ1-5, with D perhaps matching TRBD1 (6 bases). This TCR was sampled from a human donor who received an intestinal transplant. The sequences come from unstimulated CD8+ T cells sorted from spleen or lymph node cells, collected before intestinal transplant. The CDR3 loop reads CASSDQGSNQPQHF. Here the CDR3 DNA reads TGTGCCAGCAGTGACCAGGGGAGCAATCAGCCCCAGCATTTT.